The rows below give T cell receptor beta chains drawn from one sample of a study of CD8+ T cells in alopecia areata. Assay: immunoSEQ multiplex PCR; the TCRdb copy retains only in-frame clones and omits some. Of 200,000 to 250,000 clones in the sample, more than 30% were seen once. The sample in question was CD4+ T cells sorted from blood, obtained around week 30, from a patient treated with tofacitinib. The receptor set was obtained from a human donor with alopecia areata. Each CDR3 is given without its conserved first and last residue.

V: TRBV5-4; J: TRBJ2-1; CDR3: ASSLDRGSYNEQF
V: TRBV6-5; J: TRBJ1-6; CDR3: ASSTTGGHNSPLH
V: TRBV6-1; J: TRBJ2-4; CDR3: ASSARRDGTDIQY
V: TRBV6-5; J: TRBJ2-7; CDR3: ASSYVAGGAYEQY
V: TRBV29-1; J: TRBJ2-7; CDR3: SVAVVYEQY
V: TRBV9; J: TRBJ2-3; CDR3: ASSVDGRTDTQY
V: TRBV5-1; J: TRBJ2-3; CDR3: ASSLDFRASTDTQY
V: TRBV6-5; J: TRBJ2-7; CDR3: ASSTRLVGSYEQY
V: TRBV5-6; J: TRBJ2-1; CDR3: ASSSRLLVGGADDNEQF
V: TRBV6-6; J: TRBJ1-1; CDR3: ASSQSGERVEAF
V: TRBV27; J: TRBJ2-1; CDR3: ASSPLAGAVYEQF
V: TRBV27; J: TRBJ2-7; CDR3: ASSLNRVIHEQY
V: TRBV6-1; J: TRBJ1-2; CDR3: ASTAGYYGYT
V: TRBV30; J: TRBJ1-4; CDR3: AWRGPKEKLF
V: TRBV7-7; J: TRBJ2-5; CDR3: ASSKQGLETQY
V: TRBV7-3; J: TRBJ2-3; CDR3: ASSPQGGWTDTQY
V: TRBV7-8; J: TRBJ1-5; CDR3: ASSLESGSQPQH
V: TRBV30; J: TRBJ2-3; CDR3: AWSLLAGGFTDTQY
V: TRBV5-1; J: TRBJ2-5; CDR3: ASSLGPLAGDEETQY
V: TRBV30; J: TRBJ2-6; CDR3: AWSGQGVSLT
V: TRBV29-1; J: TRBJ2-2; CDR3: SVEGDRGPSGELF
V: TRBV18; J: TRBJ2-1; CDR3: ASSPGTSGIGEQF
V: TRBV7-9; J: TRBJ2-4; CDR3: ASSFENIQY
V: TRBV30; J: TRBJ1-1; CDR3: AWTKGSEAF
V: TRBV5-5; J: TRBJ2-7; CDR3: ASSGGTSAIVQY
V: TRBV5-1; J: TRBJ2-3; CDR3: ASKQEADTQY
V: TRBV5-6; J: TRBJ1-5; CDR3: ASSFGGGSNQPQH
V: TRBV7-3; J: TRBJ1-1; CDR3: ASSLEGRGMRNTEAF
V: TRBV19; J: TRBJ1-6; CDR3: ASSRTSGSYNSPLH
V: TRBV2; J: TRBJ2-1; CDR3: ASRLAGGPGNEQF
V: TRBV5-1; J: TRBJ2-1; CDR3: ASSRATDSVLEQF
V: TRBV27; J: TRBJ2-3; CDR3: ASSARDRSYTDTQY
V: TRBV29-1; J: TRBJ1-1; CDR3: SVEGGARGRSNTEAF
V: TRBV6-6; J: TRBJ2-3; CDR3: ASRGGQGSTDTQY
V: TRBV29-1; J: TRBJ2-1; CDR3: SVSGSSYNEQF
V: TRBV7-8; J: TRBJ1-1; CDR3: ASSSHRFRDTEAF
V: TRBV2; J: TRBJ2-7; CDR3: ASRSLAGGPRYEQY
V: TRBV15; J: TRBJ1-1; CDR3: ATNTQGTGNTEAF
V: TRBV7-9; J: TRBJ1-5; CDR3: ASSFWGQGLSQPQH
V: TRBV11-2; J: TRBJ2-1; CDR3: ASSLLPTGHNEQF
V: TRBV11-3; J: TRBJ2-1; CDR3: ASSGQGSHEQF
V: TRBV5-1; J: TRBJ1-2; CDR3: ASSLEQASGYT
V: TRBV6-1; J: TRBJ1-1; CDR3: ASSEYVGNTEAF
V: TRBV5-1; J: TRBJ2-2; CDR3: ASSLLPPSGGRGNTGELF
V: TRBV11-2; J: TRBJ2-2; CDR3: ASSPGFRRGDITGELF
V: TRBV11-2; J: TRBJ2-3; CDR3: ASSLRRGYSTDTQY
V: TRBV25-1; J: TRBJ2-7; CDR3: ASGEEGRGDEQY
V: TRBV7-8; J: TRBJ2-2; CDR3: ASSLGTGRTGELF
V: TRBV7-9; J: TRBJ2-7; CDR3: ASSPSSGQRYEQY
V: TRBV4-1; J: TRBJ1-1; CDR3: ASSQAGTGNTEAF
V: TRBV29-1; J: TRBJ2-7; CDR3: SVEDRQAYEQY
V: TRBV5-1; J: TRBJ2-1; CDR3: ASSGTTGDNEQF